This T cell receptor beta chain was recorded in a study of blood T cell repertoires in COVID-19 (dated by TCRdb to the early 2020s). A note on the overall study: The collaborator samples originated in the United States, Italy and Spain and spanned the acute and convalescent phases of COVID-19. The prospective study material was composed of cDNA or gDNA derived from T cells, B-cell-depleted T cells, or PBMCs. Subjects who had been exposed to COVID-19, were actively infected with it, or had recovered from it provided the deeply sampled blood TCRbeta repertoires that made up the dataset. A freely available public database, intended as a resource for researchers studying the immune response to SARS-CoV-2, is where the repertoires were released. The samples were drawn from the first 160 participants of the ongoing ImmuneRACE study and from 950 to 1,500 subjects provided by 6 global collaborators. Nearly every sample came with metadata listing a de-identified subject ID, COVID-19 status, age in years and sex. Where available, HLA class I and class II types were obtained from metadata supplied by the sample provider rather than from assay-based typing. What the work shows at the level of the full study, not this receptor alone: How much clinical and demographic metadata was included differed by source and by participant, and the metadata was provided uncurated.

Collaborating institutions collected whole blood in K2EDTA tubes following their own protocols. For TCRbeta analysis, collaborators shipped samples in one of three forms: frozen whole blood, isolated PBMCs, or DNA extracted from either of those sample types. As regards this clone: Its antigen has not been determined. Base qualities are missing; no much larger clone stands one base away.

The CDR1 and CDR2 encoded by the germline V gene are SGHRS and YFSETQ. Measured from the cysteine to the phenylalanine, the CDR3 is 21 residues long. Of the read, only the CDR3 DNA is kept; its 63 bases are in frame from base 1. The germline V end is reduced by 4 bases and the J end by 0 bases; junction bases left unmatched: 16. The immunoSEQ Assay, a bias-controlled multiplex PCR, was used to amplify TCRbeta CDR3 regions from genomic DNA. In the original analysis: Within the assay, amplification of reference gene primers was used to estimate how many nucleated cells each sample contained. To quantify the absolute abundance of each unique TCRbeta CDR3 rearrangement, sequence reads were collapsed and filtered. Productive Simpson clonality was computed per sample as the square root of Simpson's diversity index over productive rearrangements. What TCRdb holds here is the immuneACCESS table cut down to in-frame rearrangements. Part of the clones is not present; checked against another copy, under half of the missing clones reflect an unresolved V gene, and the others are unexplained. V and J calls and clone size follow that table, whereas D and trimming were derived from the DNA. Here the sample has tens of thousands of clones; around 79% occur a single time. The top ten hold 33% of the sample.

Sequenced input: peripheral blood. The origin of this receptor is a woman aged 80 or over with acute or convalescent COVID-19. The chain employs TRBV5-1 and TRBJ2-1, and TRBD2 aligns with 13 junction nucleotides. The CDR3 protein is CASSLVSPTSGRPSSYNEQFF. Here is the DNA: TGCGCCAGCAGCCTCGTTAGCCCGACTAGCGGGAGGCCGAGCTCCTACAATGAGCAGTTCTTC.